A single T cell receptor beta chain is shown here with its context. Its antigen is as yet unknown. The CDR3 extends over 12 amino acids. CDR1 is DFQATT, CDR2 SNEGSKA, per germline (reference sequence). V was shortened by 3 bases and J by 5 bases, with 10 bases between the two germline ends. The data were taken from a study of CD8 T cells in ankylosing spondylitis. TCRdb re-called the 5' RACE reads with MiXCR, one entry per CDR3 protein. The sample has approximately 550,000 distinct CDR3 sequences, over 9.5% seen once; the top ten hold under 7.5%. Whole-study findings and limits: Blood of patients with ankylosing spondylitis appeared to be characterized by a TCR beta motif of eight highly homologous variants.

The TCR comes from a male donor with ankylosing spondylitis. The genes are TRBV20-1 and TRBJ1-1; D possibly corresponds to TRBD1 (5 bases). The sequenced sample consisted of blood, either unsorted or a sorted T cell fraction (not recorded which). The CDR3 nucleotides are TGCAGTGCTAGGGTTGGGGGTACTGAAGCTTTCTTT. This translates into CSARVGGTEAFF.